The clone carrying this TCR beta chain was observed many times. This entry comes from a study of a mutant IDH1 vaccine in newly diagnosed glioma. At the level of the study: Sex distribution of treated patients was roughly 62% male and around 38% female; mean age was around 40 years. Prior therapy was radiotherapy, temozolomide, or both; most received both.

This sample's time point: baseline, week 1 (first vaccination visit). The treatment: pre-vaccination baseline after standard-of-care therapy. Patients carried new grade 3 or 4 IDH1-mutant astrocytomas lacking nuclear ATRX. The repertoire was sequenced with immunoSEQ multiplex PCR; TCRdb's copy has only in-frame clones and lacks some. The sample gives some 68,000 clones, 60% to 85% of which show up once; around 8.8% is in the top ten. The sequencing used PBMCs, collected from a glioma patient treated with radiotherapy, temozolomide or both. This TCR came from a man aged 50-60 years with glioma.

The CDR3 nucleotides are TGTGCCAGTACCCCCCAGACAGGGGGCGGTCAGCCCCAGCATTTT. Amino acids: CASTPQTGGGQPQHF. The V gene is TRBV19, the J gene TRBJ1-5, with 10 bases fitting TRBD1. This CDR3 spans 15 amino acids. J lost 6 bases, V lost 7 bases, and 9 bases had no gene match. The germline V gene encodes CDR1 LNHDA and CDR2 SQIVND (reference sequence).